Shown below are 15 T cell receptor beta chains from a single sample sequenced in a study of cytomegalovirus exposure and HLA in healthy donors. Both 60 Vbeta primers and 13 Jbeta primers went into the PCR. The data were produced by immunoSEQ multiplex PCR, yet TCRdb's version contains in-frame clones alone and is incomplete. The specimen's table records 150,000 to 200,000 clones. The sample consisted of PBMCs. The receptors come from a man in his thirties or forties in good health and CMV-seronegative.

Notes on this clone: At one boundary the junction diverges from the germline segment, which might be a read error. The chain has TRBV11-3 and TRBJ1-1; 7 bases are shared with TRBD1. The germline V gene encodes CDR1 SGHNT and CDR2 YENEEA. This CDR3 is built from 13 residues. The CDR3 sequence is CASSLDRDTEAFF. The CDR3 DNA reads as TGTGCCAGCAGCCTAGACAGGGACACTGAAGCTTTCTTT. Full variable domain (outside the CDR3, taken from reference TRBV11-3 and TRBJ1-1): EAGVVQSPRYKIIEKKQPVAFWCNPISGHNTLYWYLQNLGQGPELLIRYENEEAVDDSQLPKDRFSAERLKGVDSTLKIQPAELGDSAVYLCASSLDRDTEAFFGQGTRLTVV.

The chain uses TRBV10-1 and TRBJ2-7, with 7 bases matching TRBD1. From germline, CDR1 is WNHNN and CDR2 SYGVQD (reference sequence). The CDR3 runs to 13 residues. The V and J ends lost 4 bases and 3 bases, in that order; junction bases with no gene match: 3. CDR3 sequence (DNA): TGCGCCAGCAGTGGACAGGGTGGCTACGAGCAGTACTTC. This translates into CASSGQGGYEQYF.

The rearrangement joins TRBV29-1 to TRBJ2-5, with a weak D call TRBD1 (5 bases). The J call may be in error: the DNA end matches TRBJ2-7 better. The CDR3 extends over 17 amino acids. Germline assignment: CDR1 SQVTM and CDR2 ANQGSEA. The CDR3 region is CSVEPYAQTDTPSEQYF. CDR3 DNA: TGCAGCGTTGAACCCTACGCCCAGACAGATACCCCCTCCGAGCAGTACTTC.

The rearrangement uses TRBV19 and TRBJ1-1; maybe TRBD1 (5 bases). The CDR3 extends over 14 amino acids. V was cut by 7 bases and J by 5 bases, with 17 bases left in between. CDR1 LNHDA and CDR2 SQIVND come from the germline V gene (reference sequence). The CDR3 coding sequence is TGTGCCAGTACAATAGCGGGGGAAGGGACTGAAGCTTTCTTT. Encoded protein: CASTIAGEGTEAFF.

V is TRBV7-2 and J is TRBJ2-3, with D tentatively TRBD2 (6 bases). Trimming cost V 5 bases and J 2 bases, with 17 bases left between them. Germline loops: CDR1 SGHTA, CDR2 FQGNSA. The CDR3 is made up of 16 amino acids. DNA for the CDR3: TGTGCCAGCAGCATCCTGGCGGGGCACAACACAGATACGCAGTATTTT. Protein: CASSILAGHNTDTQYF.

DNA for the CDR3: TGTGCCAGCAGCTCGAGAGGACTAGTATTTTCAGATACGCAGTATTTT. It specifies CASSSRGLVFSDTQYF. This rearrangement joins TRBV11-3 to TRBJ2-3; TRBD2 matches 7 bases. The CDR3 consists of 16 residues. Germline V lookup: CDR1 SGHNT, CDR2 YENEEA. Losses at the gene ends were 4 bases for V and 4 bases for J; bases not matched to a gene: 11.

CDR3 residues: CASRKDRPLGNTIYF. In DNA form, the CDR3 reads TGTGCCAGCAGAAAAGACAGACCCCTAGGAAACACCATATATTTT. The rearrangement joins TRBV5-8 to TRBJ1-3, with a weak D call TRBD1 (5 bases). CDR1 is SGHTS, CDR2 YDEGEE, per germline. The CDR3 extends over 15 amino acids. V was trimmed by 5 bases and J by 4 bases, leaving 16 bases between them.

The chain is built from TRBV19 and TRBJ1-1; D is possibly TRBD1 (6 bases). Germline V lookup: CDR1 LNHDA, CDR2 SQIVND (reference sequence). The ends were cut back, 6 bases at V and 4 bases at J, with 9 bases in the middle. There are 12 residues in the CDR3. CDR3 nucleotide sequence: TGTGCCAGTAGGAAAGGGGGCACTGAAGCTTTCTTT. Amino acid sequence: CASRKGGTEAFF.

The chain carries TRBV29-1 and TRBJ2-1; 7 nucleotides align to TRBD1. CDR1 and CDR2 from the germline V gene are SQVTM and ANQGSEA. The CDR3 has 13 amino acids. V gave up 6 bases and J gave up 5 bases; unmatched junction bases: 7. This CDR3 reads CSVTLRGHNEQFF. CDR3 DNA sequence: TGCAGCGTGACCTTAAGGGGGCACAATGAGCAGTTCTTC.

Regarding this clone: One junction end does not reproduce the germline sequence, and a read error may be involved. V is TRBV7-2 and J is TRBJ2-2; 7 positions agree with TRBD2. Per germline, CDR1 SGHTA and CDR2 FQGNSA. The CDR3 covers 15 residues. The CDR3 DNA reads as TGTGCCGGCAGCTTAGGCCGGGAGGTCACCGGGGAGCTGTTTTTT. It codes for CAGSLGREVTGELFF.

The chain employs TRBV10-3 and TRBJ2-1; TRBD1 aligns across 10 bases. Germline V gene data show CDR1 as ENHRY and CDR2 as SYGVKD. This CDR3 is 16 amino acids long. V shed 2 bases, J shed 8 bases, and the junction held 9 bases outside the gene matches. The CDR3 protein is CAISELPGQGWDEQFF. For the CDR3, the DNA is TGTGCCATCAGTGAGCTTCCGGGACAGGGGTGGGATGAGCAGTTCTTC.

The chain uses TRBV30 and TRBJ2-2; D gene uncertain. CDR1 is GTSNPN and CDR2 is SVGIG in the germline V gene (reference sequence). V was cut by 2 bases and J by 4 bases, with 20 bases left in between. This CDR3 spans 17 amino acids. This CDR3 reads CAWSRLPTIRLTGELFF. CDR3 DNA: TGTGCCTGGAGTCGGTTGCCCACAATTAGACTCACCGGGGAGCTGTTTTTT.

V is TRBV5-1 and J is TRBJ2-2; maybe TRBD1 (5 bases). Germline-derived CDR1 and CDR2 are SGHRS and YFSETQ. There are 15 residues in the CDR3. The V gene lost 0 bases and the J gene lost 6 bases, with 12 bases spanning the gap. The CDR3 DNA reads as TGCGCCAGCAGCTTGGATGGTAGGGGCTCCGGGGAGCTGTTTTTT. This encodes CASSLDGRGSGELFF.

The chain links TRBV9 to TRBJ2-7; D is unresolved. This CDR3 has 14 amino acids. V gave up 4 bases and J gave up 0 bases, with 11 bases separating them. Germline V gene lookup returns CDR1 SGDLS and CDR2 YYNGEE. CDR3 sequence: CASSPLGSSYEQYF. The CDR3, as DNA: TGTGCCAGCAGCCCCCTGGGCAGCTCCTACGAGCAGTACTTC. The variable domain in full, with the rest retrieved from reference TRBV9 and TRBJ2-7, is DSGVTQTPKHLITATGQRVTLRCSPRSGDLSVYWYQQSLDQGLQFLIQYYNGEERAKGNILERFSAQQFPDLHSELNLSSLELGDSALYFCASSPLGSSYEQYFGPGTRLTVT.

Written as DNA, the CDR3 is TGTGCCAGCAGCCGACTGGGACAGGAGAGCTCCTACGAGCAGTACTTC. It codes for CASSRLGQESSYEQYF. J is TRBJ2-7 and V is TRBV11-2; 8 positions agree with TRBD1. The CDR3 is 16 amino acids. The germline gives CDR1 SGHAT, CDR2 FQNNGV. V lost 5 bases, J lost 0 bases, and 9 bases stayed unmatched.